Each of the 21 T cell receptor beta chains below was sequenced from the same sample in a study of shared clonotypes between healthy human individuals. Profiling relied on immunoSEQ multiplex PCR, and the TCRdb table lists in-frame clones only, not all of them. The sample shows roughly 1 million clones, approximately 78% of them seen only once. Sequencing was done on a sample of memory CD4+ T cells from PBMCs. Subset defined: CD45RA-negative fraction. The origin of the receptors is a man aged 18 to 35 in good health. Some clones in this sample may be carry-over from other donors' samples.

The chain couples TRBV28 to TRBJ1-5, with TRBD1 as a possible D gene (6 bases). V was clipped by 10 bases and J by 10 bases, with 20 bases between them. The CDR3 runs 13 residues. CDR1 and CDR2 from the germline V gene are MDHEN and SYDVKM. The chain's CDR3 is CAIQGMGNLPQHF. The CDR3 DNA reads TGTGCCATCCAGGGGATGGGGAACCTACCCCAGCATTTT.

The chain links TRBV30 to TRBJ1-1, with D maybe TRBD1 (6 bases). The germline V gene encodes CDR1 GTSNPN and CDR2 SVGIG (reference sequence). V dropped 2 bases and J dropped 4 bases, with 17 bases sitting between them. The CDR3 sequence is 15 residues long. CDR3 DNA sequence: TGTGCCTGGAGTCTGGGGCCAGGGGTTACCACTGAAGCTTTCTTT. It encodes CAWSLGPGVTTEAFF.

This chain connects TRBV28 to TRBJ2-5; D is undetermined. From germline, CDR1 is MDHEN and CDR2 SYDVKM. The CDR3 is 12 residues long. The V and J ends lost 5 bases and 1 base respectively, with 5 bases between them. CDR3 region: CASSIPQETQYF. The CDR3 region has the DNA TGTGCCAGCAGTATACCCCAAGAGACCCAGTACTTC.

The V call is TRBV29-1, the J call TRBJ2-3, with 9 positions matching TRBD1. The germline V gene encodes CDR1 SQVTM and CDR2 ANQGSEA. The CDR3 contains 14 residues. V lost 4 bases and J lost 4; bases outside the gene matches: 6. The CDR3 DNA reads as TGCAGCGTTGGAACAGGGGGCGTCCCAGATACGCAGTATTTT. Amino acids: CSVGTGGVPDTQYF.

V gene TRBV6-5 combines with J gene TRBJ2-1; D remains ambiguous. Germline V gives CDR1 MNHEY, CDR2 SVGAGI. This CDR3 is 11 amino acids long. The V end was cut by 1 base, the J end by 8 bases, with 3 bases between. CDR3: CASSYLYEQFF. The CDR3 region has the DNA TGTGCCAGCAGTTACTTGTATGAGCAGTTCTTC.

The CDR3 sequence: CASSVTGGSLYF. The CDR3 DNA follows: TGTGCCAGCAGCGTAACAGGGGGGTCACTATATTTT. The gene calls are TRBV9 and TRBJ1-3; 8 positions match TRBD1. This CDR3 is 12 amino acids long. Germline CDR1 reads SGDLS; CDR2 reads YYNGEE. After removal of 1 base from V and 14 bases from J, the junction contained 5 bases not matched to a gene.

V usage is TRBV28 and J usage is TRBJ1-4; D gene uncertain. CDR1 is MDHEN, CDR2 SYDVKM, per germline. The CDR3 has 16 residues. V lost 6 bases to trimming and J lost 0 bases, with 14 bases between them. CDR3: CASRDLGSATNEKLFF. The CDR3 DNA is TGTGCCAGCAGAGATTTAGGGAGTGCAACTAATGAAAAACTGTTTTTT.

CDR3 loop: CASSEAPGRATYEQYF. The CDR3 DNA reads TGCGCCAGCAGTGAGGCCCCCGGGCGGGCAACCTACGAGCAGTACTTC. V gene TRBV10-1 combines with J gene TRBJ2-7; maybe TRBD2 (5 bases). The CDR3 covers 16 residues. Trimming took off 2 bases at V and 2 bases at J, with 16 bases between the two ends. In germline, CDR1 is WNHNN, CDR2 SYGVQD (reference sequence).

The genes are TRBV7-9 and TRBJ1-1; no firm D call. The CDR3 is made up of 12 amino acids. Trimming cost V 2 bases and J 3 bases, with 4 bases left between them. Germline CDR1 reads SEHNR; CDR2 reads FQNEAQ (reference sequence). CDR3 region: CASSLKDTEAFF. The CDR3 bases are TGTGCCAGCAGCTTAAAGGACACTGAAGCTTTCTTT.

The count of this clone is one. This chain joins TRBV28 and TRBJ2-3; the D is unclear. V was cut by 6 bases and J by 9 bases, with 16 bases left in between. The CDR3 contains 13 residues. CDR1 and CDR2 (germline): MDHEN, SYDVKM. The CDR3 is CASSRTDRETQYF. CDR3 nucleotides: TGTGCCAGCAGCCGTACGGACCGAGAAACGCAGTATTTT.

With regard to this clone: Sequence at one end of the junction differs from germline and may be a read error. The chain links TRBV6-1 to TRBJ2-2; weak D call: TRBD2 (5 bases). The CDR3 covers 17 residues. CDR1 is MNHNS, CDR2 SASEGT, per germline. The CDR3 is CASSASSYGVNTGELSF. In nucleotides, the CDR3 is TGTGCCAGCAGTGCCTCTTCATACGGCGTAAACACCGGGGAGCTGTCTTTT.

The rearrangement joins TRBV28 to TRBJ2-2, with 10 bases aligning to TRBD1. The CDR3 spans 15 residues. Germline V lookup: CDR1 MDHEN, CDR2 SYDVKM. V dropped 5 bases and J dropped 6; count of bases not matched to a gene: 6. CDR3 in amino acids: CASSLRDRGPGELFF. Written as DNA, the CDR3 is TGTGCCAGCAGTCTCCGGGACAGGGGACCCGGGGAGCTGTTTTTT.

The CDR3 reads CASRNGPDEKLFF. CDR3 nucleotides: TGTGCCAGTAGAAACGGCCCCGATGAAAAACTGTTTTTT. The rearrangement joins TRBV6-6 to TRBJ1-4; D unclear. CDR1 is MNHNY and CDR2 is SVGAGI in the germline V gene (reference sequence). The CDR3 spans 13 residues. V dropped 9 bases and J dropped 6 bases, with 14 bases sitting between them.

This clone was found many times. The CDR3 sequence: CASSVLGAVGYTF. CDR3 nucleotides: TGTGCCAGCAGCGTATTGGGGGCAGTTGGCTACACCTTC. This chain links TRBV9 with TRBJ1-2, with D possibly TRBD1 on 6 matching bases. V gave up 1 base and J gave up 7 bases, with 11 bases separating them. The germline gives CDR1 SGDLS, CDR2 YYNGEE. This CDR3 has 13 amino acids. Full variable domain (remainder filled in from reference TRBV9 and TRBJ1-2): DSGVTQTPKHLITATGQRVTLRCSPRSGDLSVYWYQQSLDQGLQFLIQYYNGEERAKGNILERFSAQQFPDLHSELNLSSLELGDSALYFCASSVLGAVGYTFGSGTRLTVV.

The chain employs TRBV27 and TRBJ2-7, with a tentative D call TRBD1 (6 bases). Germline V gene data show CDR1 as MNHEY and CDR2 as SMNVEV (reference sequence). V gave up 6 bases and J gave up 2 bases, with 14 bases separating them. CDR3 length equals 14 residues. CDR3 region: CASSYREGTYEQYF. DNA of the CDR3: TGTGCCAGCAGCTACAGGGAAGGAACCTACGAGCAGTACTTC.

The V gene is TRBV15, the J gene TRBJ2-7; tentative D call: TRBD2 (6 bases). V shed 0 bases and J shed 5 bases, with 23 bases lying between them. Germline-derived CDR1 and CDR2 are LNHNV and YYDKDF (reference sequence). The CDR3 extends over 18 amino acids. This CDR3 reads CATSREQPGVALEDEQYF. In DNA form, the CDR3 reads TGTGCCACCAGCAGAGAGCAGCCGGGGGTAGCCTTAGAGGACGAGCAGTACTTC.

This rearrangement joins TRBV9 to TRBJ2-5, with 7 positions matching TRBD1. This CDR3 contains 15 residues. V dropped 4 bases and J dropped 1; count of bases not matched to a gene: 7. Per germline, CDR1 SGDLS and CDR2 YYNGEE. The CDR3 DNA reads as TGTGCCAGCAGCTTGTACGGGACAGCCCAAGAGACCCAGTACTTC. Amino acids: CASSLYGTAQETQYF.

In this sample, this clone turned up many times. The chain is built from TRBV7-9 and TRBJ2-1, with 9 bases identical to TRBD1. J lost 6 bases, V lost 3 bases, and 9 bases had no gene match. This CDR3 comprises 16 residues. CDR1 and CDR2 from the germline V gene are SEHNR and FQNEAQ (reference sequence). The CDR3 DNA reads TGTGCCAGCAGCTTGCGGGACCAGACAGGGGGCAATGAGCAGTTCTTC. This encodes CASSLRDQTGGNEQFF.

The rearrangement joins TRBV18 to TRBJ1-1, with a weak D call TRBD1 (5 bases). The CDR3 runs to 15 residues. Trimming left V 3 bases short and J 1 base short, with 12 bases between. Germline CDR1 reads KGHSH; CDR2 reads LQKENI. CDR3 sequence reads: CASSPRQLGNTEAFF. The CDR3, as DNA: TGTGCCAGCTCACCTCGACAGCTGGGGAACACTGAAGCTTTCTTT.

Only one count was recorded for this clone. The V gene is TRBV14, the J gene TRBJ1-6; no reliable D call. V lost 3 bases and J 10 bases, leaving 10 bases between the germline ends. The CDR3 has 13 amino acids. From germline, CDR1 is SGHDN and CDR2 FVKESK. CDR3 sequence (DNA): TGTGCCAGCAGCCAGGTTGTAGCGTCACCCCTCCACTTT. It specifies CASSQVVASPLHF.

This clone appeared a few times. This may be a read error, as it is one base from a much larger clone. Distinct nucleotide sequences in the sample also encode this CDR3. V usage is TRBV28 and J usage is TRBJ2-3; D is unresolved. Per germline, CDR1 MDHEN and CDR2 SYDVKM. This CDR3 spans 11 amino acids. Trimming took 6 bases from V and 2 from J, leaving 3 bases between them. CDR3 DNA sequence: TGTGCCAGCAGCTTCACAGATACGCAGTATTTT. Its protein is CASSFTDTQYF.